Listed here is a single TCR beta chain. The entry originates in a study of blood T cell repertoires in COVID-19. Study background: In each case, the material was cDNA or gDNA derived from T cells, B-cell-depleted T cells, or PBMCs.

Trimming stripped 5 bases from V and 8 bases from J, with 19 bases between. The V gene's germline CDR1 is KGHSH and CDR2 LQKENI. The CDR3 covers 15 residues. Participants, 18 to 89 years old, spanned under 25 US areas. Cohorts were determined from participant-reported clinical history. Assay used: immunoSEQ multiplex PCR; TCRdb lists only in-frame clones, some missing. The sample lists fewer than 250,000 clones, 80% to 90% occurring once. The chain joins TRBV18 to TRBJ2-1; maybe TRBD2 (7 bases). This TCR derives from a middle-aged woman with acute COVID-19. Sequencing used PBMCs or T cells enriched from blood (not recorded which). In DNA, the CDR3 is TGTGCCAGCTCAGCGGGGGCGGGAGAAGTCTATGAGCAGTTCTTC. Amino acids: CASSAGAGEVYEQFF.